Listed below are T cell receptor beta chains from one sample, sequenced in a study of shared clonotypes between healthy human individuals. The method was immunoSEQ multiplex PCR; TCRdb's version includes in-frame clones alone and lacks a portion of them. Among 950,000 to 1,300,000 clones, 65% to 75% were seen once, and the ten largest hold approximately 1.5%. The sample taken for sequencing was memory CD4+ T cells sorted from blood. The receptors stem from a man between 18 and 35 years old in good health. The CDR3 runs from the conserved cysteine through the conserved F or W. D genes are given only for firm matches. Size values are once, few and many counts, or a class for expanded clones, and some rows have none.

V gene	clone size	J gene	D gene	CDR3 DNA	CDR3 protein
TRBV5-5	-	TRBJ2-6	-	TGTGCCAGCAGCGGGGGGCCGCACTCTGGGGCCAACGTCCTGACTTTC	CASSGGPHSGANVLTF
TRBV16	-	TRBJ2-1	-	TGTGCCAGCAGCCAATGGGGCGATGGAAGCAATGAGCAGTTCTTC	CASSQWGDGSNEQFF
TRBV5-6	-	TRBJ2-7	-	TGTGCCAGCCACCGAGACTTATTATCCTACGAGCAGTACTTC	CASHRDLLSYEQYF
TRBV7-9	-	TRBJ1-2	-	TGTGCCAGCAGCTTTAGCGCAGGATCTTTTGGCTACACCTTC	CASSFSAGSFGYTF
TRBV5-4	-	TRBJ2-3	TRBD1	TGTGCCAGCAGCTTCAGACAGGGAACCACAGATACGCAGTATTTT	CASSFRQGTTDTQYF
TRBV6-6	-	TRBJ1-3	TRBD1	TGTGCCAGCAGTCTCCGGACAGGGACCGGAAACACCATATATTTT	CASSLRTGTGNTIYF
TRBV19	-	TRBJ1-6	-	TGTGCCAGTAGCGCCGGGGCTTATAATTCACCCCTCCACTTT	CASSAGAYNSPLHF
TRBV28	once	TRBJ2-3	TRBD2	TGTGCCAGCAGCTATCAACTAGCGGGAGGAACAGATACGCAGTATTTT	CASSYQLAGGTDTQYF
TRBV11-2	-	TRBJ1-5	-	TGTGCCAGCAGCCTCACCCGGGACTTTCAGCCCCAGCATTTT	CASSLTRDFQPQHF
TRBV29-1	once	TRBJ1-1	-	TGCAGCGTTGAGGACTCTGGGAAGAACACTGAAGCTTTCTTT	CSVEDSGKNTEAFF
TRBV5-8	few	TRBJ2-7	TRBD1	TGTGCCAGCAGCTTGGTTTTGGACAGGGGCGAGCAGTACTTC	CASSLVLDRGEQYF
TRBV2	-	TRBJ2-7	TRBD2	TGTGCCAGCAGAGCTAGCGGGAGGGATTACGAGCAGTACTTC	CASRASGRDYEQYF
TRBV5-4	-	TRBJ2-2	TRBD2	TGTGCCAGCAGCTTACTAGCGGGGAACACCGGGGAGCTGTTTTTT	CASSLLAGNTGELFF
TRBV2	-	TRBJ1-2	-	TGTGCCAGCAGCCAGGGTTCAAGGGGCTACACCTTC	CASSQGSRGYTF
TRBV18	few	TRBJ2-5	-	TGTGCCAGCTCAGCCCCGGGAACTCAAGAGACCCAGTACTTC	CASSAPGTQETQYF
TRBV7-2	-	TRBJ2-1	TRBD1	TGTGCCAGCAGTACCGGGACAGGCAAATACAATGAGCAGTTCTTC	CASSTGTGKYNEQFF
TRBV9	-	TRBJ1-5	-	TGTGCCACCCGAATCCCCAGTACTACAGGTTCCCGCAATCAGCCCCAGCATTTT	CATRIPSTTGSRNQPQHF
TRBV10-3	-	TRBJ2-5	-	TGTGCCTCGCGGGGTGATAGCCAAGAGACCCAGTACTTC	CASRGDSQETQYF
TRBV7-2	once	TRBJ2-3	TRBD1	TGTGCCAGCAGCTTCAGAGGGGGCCTGAGCACAGATACGCAGTATTTT	CASSFRGGLSTDTQYF
TRBV6-5	-	TRBJ1-2	TRBD1	TGTGCCAGCAGCTCCAGGGGGGGGAAGAACTATGGCTACACCTTC	CASSSRGGKNYGYTF
TRBV5-5	few	TRBJ1-2	TRBD1	TGTGCCAGCAGCTTGGCTCAGGGGGAGAACTATGGCTACACCTTC	CASSLAQGENYGYTF
TRBV9	-	TRBJ1-6	TRBD1	TGTGCCAGCACCGGGGGGGACAGGGGAAATAATTCACCCCTCCACTTT	CASTGGDRGNNSPLHF
TRBV10-3	few	TRBJ2-7	-	TGTGCCATCAGGGACCATAATCAGGACGAGCAGTACTTC	CAIRDHNQDEQYF
TRBV27	-	TRBJ2-5	TRBD2	TGTGCCAGCAGTCCGTCGGGGGGGCGAGAGACCCAGTACTTC	CASSPSGGRETQYF
TRBV21-1	-	TRBJ2-2	-	TGTGCCAAGAACACCGGGGAGCTGTTTTTT	CAKNTGELFF
TRBV29-1	few	TRBJ1-1	-	TGCAGCGTGGGGAGAGCAGGGAGGGGAGACGCTTTCTTT	CSVGRAGRGDAFF
TRBV5-1	-	TRBJ1-4	TRBD1	TGCGCCAGCAGGGACGGGACAGGCAATGAAAAACTGTTTTTT	CASRDGTGNEKLFF
TRBV29-1	-	TRBJ2-3	-	TGCAGCGCCTCCCTTAGGTGGGATCGAACAGATACGCAGTATTTT	CSASLRWDRTDTQYF
TRBV28	-	TRBJ1-4	-	TGTGCCAGCAGTCCCTCGGGAAGGGCTCCTGGAAAACTGTTTTTT	CASSPSGRAPGKLFF
TRBV7-8	once	TRBJ2-7	TRBD1	TGTGCCAGCAGCCCTAAACAGGGGTCAATTTCGAGTGAGCAGTACTTC	CASSPKQGSISSEQYF
TRBV28	few	TRBJ1-6	-	TGTGCCAGCAGTGGGCTAGGTTCACCCCTCCACTTT	CASSGLGSPLHF